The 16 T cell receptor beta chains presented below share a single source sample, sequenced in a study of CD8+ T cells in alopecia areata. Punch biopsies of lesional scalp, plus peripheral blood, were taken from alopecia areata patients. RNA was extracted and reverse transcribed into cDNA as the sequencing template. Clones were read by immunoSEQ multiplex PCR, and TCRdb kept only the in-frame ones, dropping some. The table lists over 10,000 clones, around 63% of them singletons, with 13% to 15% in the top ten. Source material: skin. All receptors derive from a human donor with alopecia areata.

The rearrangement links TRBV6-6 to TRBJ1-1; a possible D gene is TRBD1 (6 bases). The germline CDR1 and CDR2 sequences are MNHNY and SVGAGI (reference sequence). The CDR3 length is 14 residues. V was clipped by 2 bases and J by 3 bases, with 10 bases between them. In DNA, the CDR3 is TGTGCCAGCAGTTACGGGGGACAATACACTGAAGCTTTCTTT. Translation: CASSYGGQYTEAFF.

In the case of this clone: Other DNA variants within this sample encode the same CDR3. Here the CDR3 DNA reads TGTGCCAGCAGTTACGAGGCCGATACGCAGTATTTT. It is translated as CASSYEADTQYF. The rearrangement joins TRBV6-6 to TRBJ2-3; D uncertain. Germline CDR1 and CDR2: MNHNY and SVGAGI (reference sequence). There are 12 residues in the CDR3. Trimming stripped 2 bases from V and 6 bases from J, with 6 bases between.

The CDR3 loop is CASSPRPGWSYNEQFF. The CDR3 DNA follows: TGTGCCAGCAGCCCCCGACCTGGATGGTCCTACAATGAGCAGTTCTTC. This sequence joins TRBV7-9 and TRBJ2-1; no clear D gene. Trimming shortened V by 5 bases and J by 1 base, and 15 bases separated the two germline ends. Germline CDR1 SEHNR, CDR2 FQNEAQ (reference sequence). The CDR3 is 16 residues long.

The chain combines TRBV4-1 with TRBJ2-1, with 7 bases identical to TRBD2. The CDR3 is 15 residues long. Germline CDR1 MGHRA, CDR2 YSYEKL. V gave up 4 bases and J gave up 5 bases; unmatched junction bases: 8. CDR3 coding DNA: TGCGCCAGCAGCCCCCGGAGAGCGGGGCACAATGAGCAGTTCTTC. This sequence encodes CASSPRRAGHNEQFF.

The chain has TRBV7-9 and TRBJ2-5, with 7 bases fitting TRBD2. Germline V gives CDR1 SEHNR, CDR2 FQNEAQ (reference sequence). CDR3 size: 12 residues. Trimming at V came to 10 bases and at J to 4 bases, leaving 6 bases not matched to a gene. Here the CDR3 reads CAIEWGGETQYF. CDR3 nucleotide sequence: TGTGCCATAGAGTGGGGGGGAGAGACCCAGTACTTC.

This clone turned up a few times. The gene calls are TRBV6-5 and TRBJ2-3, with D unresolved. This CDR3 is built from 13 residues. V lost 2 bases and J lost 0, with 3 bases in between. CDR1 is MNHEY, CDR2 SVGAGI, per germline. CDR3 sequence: CASSYDSTDTQYF. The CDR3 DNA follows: TGTGCCAGCAGTTACGACAGCACAGATACGCAGTATTTT.

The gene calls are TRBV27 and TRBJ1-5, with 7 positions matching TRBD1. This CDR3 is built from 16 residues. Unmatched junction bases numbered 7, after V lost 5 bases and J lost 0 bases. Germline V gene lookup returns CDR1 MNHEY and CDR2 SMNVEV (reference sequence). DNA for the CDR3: TGTGCCAGCAGTACAGGGGTTCGGTATAGCAATCAGCCCCAGCATTTT. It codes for CASSTGVRYSNQPQHF.

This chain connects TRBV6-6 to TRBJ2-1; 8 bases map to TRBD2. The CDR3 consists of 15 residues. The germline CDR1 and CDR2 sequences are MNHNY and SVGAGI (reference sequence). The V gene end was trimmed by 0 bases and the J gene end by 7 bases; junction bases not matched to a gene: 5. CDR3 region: CASSYSSGGGNEQFF. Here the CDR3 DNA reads TGTGCCAGCAGTTACTCAAGCGGGGGTGGAAATGAGCAGTTCTTC.

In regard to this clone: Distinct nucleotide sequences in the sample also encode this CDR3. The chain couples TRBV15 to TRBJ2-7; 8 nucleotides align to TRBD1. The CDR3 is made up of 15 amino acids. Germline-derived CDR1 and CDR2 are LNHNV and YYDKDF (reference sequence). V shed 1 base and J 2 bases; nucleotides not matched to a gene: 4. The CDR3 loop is CATSRAGTGTYEQYF. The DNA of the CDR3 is TGTGCCACCAGCAGAGCCGGGACAGGTACCTACGAGCAGTACTTC.

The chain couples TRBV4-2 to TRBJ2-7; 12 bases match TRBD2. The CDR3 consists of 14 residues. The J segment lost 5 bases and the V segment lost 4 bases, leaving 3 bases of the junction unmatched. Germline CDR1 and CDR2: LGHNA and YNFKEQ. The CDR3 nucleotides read TGTGCCAGCAGCCCTGGACTAGCGGGAAACGAGCAGTACTTC. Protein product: CASSPGLAGNEQYF.

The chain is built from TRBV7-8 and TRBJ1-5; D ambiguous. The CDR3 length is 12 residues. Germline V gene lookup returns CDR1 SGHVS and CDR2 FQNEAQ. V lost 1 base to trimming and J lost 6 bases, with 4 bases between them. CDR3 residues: CASSLEGQPQHF. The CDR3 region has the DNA TGTGCCAGCAGCTTAGAGGGTCAGCCCCAGCATTTT. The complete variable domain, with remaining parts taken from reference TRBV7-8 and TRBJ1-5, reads GAGVSQSPRYKVAKRGQDVALRCDPISGHVSLFWYQQALGQGPEFLTYFQNEAQLDKSGLPSDRFFAERPEGSVSTLKIQRTQQEDSAVYLCASSLEGQPQHFGDGTRLSIL.

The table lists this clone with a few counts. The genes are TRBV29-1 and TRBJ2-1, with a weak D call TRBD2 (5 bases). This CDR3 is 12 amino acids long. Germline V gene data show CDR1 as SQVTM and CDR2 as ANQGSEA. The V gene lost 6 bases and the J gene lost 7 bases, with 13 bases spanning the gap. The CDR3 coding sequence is TGCAGCGTCCCTGACGGGGTGAATGAGCAGTTCTTC. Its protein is CSVPDGVNEQFF.

The CDR3: CASSLATDNEKLFF. The CDR3 bases are TGCGCCAGCAGCTTGGCTACAGATAATGAAAAACTGTTTTTT. The rearrangement joins TRBV5-1 to TRBJ1-4; no firm D call. The CDR3 covers 14 residues. The V gene's germline CDR1 is SGHRS and CDR2 YFSETQ. The germline V and J ends were trimmed by 0 bases and 4 bases, with 7 bases remaining between them.

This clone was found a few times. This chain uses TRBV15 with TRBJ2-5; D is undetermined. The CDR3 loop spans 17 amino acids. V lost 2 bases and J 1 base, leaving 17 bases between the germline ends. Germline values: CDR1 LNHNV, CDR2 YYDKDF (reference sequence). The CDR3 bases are TGTGCCACCAGCAGATACGGGCCCCAGAAATCCCAAGAGACCCAGTACTTC. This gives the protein CATSRYGPQKSQETQYF.

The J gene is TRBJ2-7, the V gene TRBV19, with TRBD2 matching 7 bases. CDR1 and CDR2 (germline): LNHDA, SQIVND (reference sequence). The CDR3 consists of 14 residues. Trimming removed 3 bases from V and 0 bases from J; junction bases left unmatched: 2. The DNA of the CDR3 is TGTGCCAGTAGTATCGGGGGGAGCTCCTACGAGCAGTACTTC. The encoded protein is CASSIGGSSYEQYF.

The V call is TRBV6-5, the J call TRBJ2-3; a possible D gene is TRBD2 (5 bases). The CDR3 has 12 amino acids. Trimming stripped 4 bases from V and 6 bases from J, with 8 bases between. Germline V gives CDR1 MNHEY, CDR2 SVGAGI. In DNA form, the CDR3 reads TGTGCCAGCAGTTCTACGGGGGATACGCAGTATTTT. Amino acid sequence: CASSSTGDTQYF.